This TCR beta chain was recorded in a study of blood T cell repertoires in COVID-19. Overall study context: The United States, Italy and Spain provided the acute and convalescent COVID-19 samples. T cells, B-cell-depleted T cells, or PBMCs supplied cDNA or gDNA.

This CDR3 is 16 amino acids long. Germline trimming cut 5 bases from V and 3 bases from J; bases unmatched to any gene: 10. CDR1 LNHDA and CDR2 SQIVND come from the germline V gene (reference sequence). In the authors' methods: Estimates of nucleated cell counts were drawn from the amplification of reference gene primers. Clones were sequenced by immunoSEQ multiplex PCR, and TCRdb holds only the in-frame ones, with some missing. V, J and clone size derive from that table, while D and trimming were established from the DNA sequence. This sample carries 200,000 or so clones, less than 85% of them seen once, and the ten largest clones take around 5.4%.

Sample: peripheral blood. This sequence was found in a woman in her seventies with acute or convalescent COVID-19. The J gene is TRBJ2-4, the V gene TRBV19, with 7 bases that match TRBD1. The CDR3 region has the DNA TGTGCCAGTAGTCCGAGGGACAGTTATTTCAAAAACATTCAGTACTTC. Translation: CASSPRDSYFKNIQYF.